Presented here are 21 T cell receptor beta chains from one specimen sequenced in a study of cytomegalovirus exposure and HLA in healthy donors. PCR primers comprised 60 Vbeta and 13 Jbeta primers. TCRdb keeps only in-frame clones here, not all; method: immunoSEQ multiplex PCR. Among roughly 160,000 clones listed, about 85% were seen once. Sequencing input: PBMCs. These receptors originate from a man aged 25 to 40 in good health and CMV-seropositive.

The rearrangement joins TRBV10-3 to TRBJ2-3; TRBD1 aligns across 7 bases. V was pared by 4 bases and J by 0 bases, with 4 bases of the junction left unmatched. The CDR3 extends over 15 amino acids. Germline CDR1 is ENHRY and CDR2 is SYGVKD. The CDR3 loop is CAISAQGTSTDTQYF. The DNA of the CDR3 is TGTGCCATCAGTGCACAGGGGACAAGCACAGATACGCAGTATTTT.

J is TRBJ2-2 and V is TRBV7-3; possibly TRBD2 for D (7 bases). V was cut by 0 bases and J by 3 bases, with 20 bases left in between. This CDR3 is 19 amino acids long. Germline-derived CDR1 and CDR2 are SGHTA and FQGTGA. CDR3 in amino acids: CASSLTIGGGRAYTGELFF. As DNA, the CDR3 is TGTGCCAGCAGCTTAACAATTGGGGGGGGCCGAGCCTACACCGGGGAGCTGTTTTTT. The whole variable domain, filled in from reference TRBV7-3 and TRBJ2-2, reads GAGVSQTPSNKVTEKGKYVELRCDPISGHTALYWYRQSLGQGPEFLIYFQGTGAADDSGLPNDRFFAVRPEGSVSTLKIQRTERGDSAVYLCASSLTIGGGRAYTGELFFGEGSRLTVL.

V gene TRBV4-2 combines with J gene TRBJ2-3, with D perhaps TRBD2 (7 bases). The CDR3 runs to 17 residues. V dropped 2 bases and J dropped 2 bases, with 17 bases sitting between them. Germline CDR1 and CDR2: LGHNA and YNFKEQ. The CDR3 DNA reads as TGTGCCAGCAGCCAAAATCGGGGAGGGGGGGTCACAGATACGCAGTATTTT. As protein: CASSQNRGGGVTDTQYF.

This chain uses TRBV30 with TRBJ2-7; TRBD1 is a possible D gene (5 bases). Looked up from germline, CDR1 is GTSNPN and CDR2 is SVGIG (reference sequence). V was trimmed by 7 bases and J by 0 bases, leaving 19 bases between them. The CDR3 length is 15 residues. The CDR3 region has the DNA TGTGCCTTCACCCCCTGGGGCCCTAGCTCCTACGAGCAGTACTTC. Translating gives CAFTPWGPSSYEQYF. The complete variable domain, with remaining parts taken from reference TRBV30 and TRBJ2-7, reads SQTIHQWPATLVQPVGSPLSLECTVEGTSNPNLYWYRQAAGRGLQLLFYSVGIGQISSEVPQNLSASRPQDRQFILSSKKLLLSDSGFYLCAFTPWGPSSYEQYFGPGTRLTVT.

In its sample, this clone was seen a few times. The chain couples TRBV5-6 to TRBJ2-1; TRBD2 might be the D (5 bases). Germline assignment: CDR1 SGHDT and CDR2 YYEEEE. The CDR3 contains 16 residues. V lost 4 bases and J 3 bases, leaving 17 bases between the germline ends. CDR3 sequence (DNA): TGTGCCAGCAGCACGGACTCCTCACCGCGCTACAATGAGCAGTTCTTC. This codes for CASSTDSSPRYNEQFF.

The chain links TRBV19 to TRBJ2-1; TRBD2 matches at 7 bases. The CDR3 consists of 12 residues. Trimming cost V 6 bases and J 7 bases; bases outside gene matches: 3. Germline lookup yields CDR1 LNHDA and CDR2 SQIVND (reference sequence). This CDR3 is CASSSSGNEQFF. The CDR3 DNA follows: TGTGCCAGTAGCTCTAGCGGAAATGAGCAGTTCTTC.

The CDR3 DNA is TGTGCCAGCTCACAGCAGGGGGTTCAGCCCCAGCATTTT. Translating it yields CASSQQGVQPQHF. V usage is TRBV18 and J usage is TRBJ1-5; 7 bases map to TRBD1. The junction had 3 bases not matched to a gene; V was cut back by 4 bases and J by 6 bases. Germline V lookup: CDR1 KGHSH, CDR2 LQKENI. The CDR3 has 13 residues.

Worth noting for this clone: Sequence at one end of the junction differs from germline and may be a read error. The chain links TRBV18 to TRBJ1-1, with D perhaps TRBD1 (6 bases). The germline CDR1 and CDR2 sequences are KGHSH and LQKENI. The CDR3 has 14 amino acids. As DNA, the CDR3 is TGTGCCAGCTGGCCAGGGGTAGGATTTACTGAAGCTTCCTTT. Protein: CASWPGVGFTEASF. The variable domain in full, with the rest retrieved from reference TRBV18 and TRBJ1-1, is NAGVMQNPRHLVRRRGQEARLRCSPMKGHSHVYWYRQLPEEGLKFMVYLQKENIIDESGMPKERFSAEFPKEGPSILRIQQVVRGDSAAYFCASWPGVGFTEASFGQGTRLTVV.

This chain joins TRBV27 and TRBJ2-1, with TRBD2 as a possible D gene (6 bases). The CDR3 totals 15 residues. Germline CDR1 MNHEY, CDR2 SMNVEV (reference sequence). V was clipped by 4 bases and J by 2 bases, with 12 bases between them. The DNA for the CDR3 is TGTGCCAGCAGTTCGAGACTAGGGCCCTACAATGAGCAGTTCTTC. Translation gives CASSSRLGPYNEQFF.

This rearrangement joins TRBV27 to TRBJ1-5; D possibly corresponds to TRBD1 (6 bases). Trimming shortened V by 2 bases and J by 5 bases, and 10 bases separated the two germline ends. This CDR3 contains 14 residues. Germline lookup yields CDR1 MNHEY and CDR2 SMNVEV (reference sequence). The CDR3 region is CASSLQGTHQPQHF. The CDR3 DNA reads TGTGCCAGCAGTTTACAGGGGACGCATCAGCCCCAGCATTTT.

The V call is TRBV2, the J call TRBJ1-1; D unresolved. Germline V gives CDR1 SNHLY, CDR2 FYNNEI. The CDR3 covers 13 residues. V dropped 4 bases and J dropped 0 bases, with 6 bases sitting between them. DNA for the CDR3: TGTGCCAGCAGTGGGCCCATGAACACTGAAGCTTTCTTT. It specifies CASSGPMNTEAFF.

The rearrangement joins TRBV5-1 to TRBJ1-1, with D maybe TRBD1 (5 bases). V lost 2 bases and J lost 3, with 11 bases in between. Germline V gene sequence: CDR1 SGHRS, CDR2 YFSETQ. CDR3 length: 14 residues. The CDR3 is CASSFTGSDTEAFF. CDR3 coding DNA: TGCGCCAGCAGCTTCACAGGATCAGACACTGAAGCTTTCTTT.

This clone has just one count. J is TRBJ2-1 and V is TRBV7-9; 11 bases map to TRBD2. CDR1 and CDR2 (germline): SEHNR, FQNEAQ (reference sequence). The ends lost 5 bases at V and 4 bases at J; junction bases unmatched: 4. The CDR3 is made up of 15 amino acids. CDR3 DNA sequence: TGTGCCAGCAGCGGAACTAGCGGGAGTTACAATGAGCAGTTCTTC. This gives the protein CASSGTSGSYNEQFF.

In its sample, this clone was seen once. This chain links TRBV6-1 with TRBJ2-2; D is unresolved. Trimming left V 2 bases short and J 0 bases short, with 10 bases between. The CDR3 has 16 residues. Germline values: CDR1 MNHNS, CDR2 SASEGT. CDR3 DNA: TGTGCCAGCAGTGAAAGATCAGGCGCGAACACCGGGGAGCTGTTTTTT. Protein: CASSERSGANTGELFF.

The chain combines TRBV28 with TRBJ1-6, with TRBD1 as a possible D gene (6 bases). The CDR3 covers 14 residues. Germline V gene lookup returns CDR1 MDHEN and CDR2 SYDVKM. V dropped 6 bases and J dropped 7 bases, with 13 bases sitting between them. The CDR3 DNA follows: TGTGCCAGCAGCCACAACAGGGAAAATTCACCCCTCCACTTT. It specifies CASSHNRENSPLHF.

The J gene is TRBJ2-3, the V gene TRBV28; TRBD2 might be the D (6 bases). Germline V gives CDR1 MDHEN, CDR2 SYDVKM. The CDR3 is made up of 15 amino acids. Trimming removed 2 bases at V and 3 bases at J, with 12 bases between. The CDR3 spells CASSLRLAPTDTQYF. The CDR3 nucleotides read TGTGCCAGCAGTTTAAGGCTAGCGCCTACAGATACGCAGTATTTT.

The chain joins TRBV2 to TRBJ2-3; 10 nucleotides agree with TRBD2. V gave up 5 bases and J gave up 3 bases; unmatched junction bases: 8. Germline V gene data show CDR1 as SNHLY and CDR2 as FYNNEI. The CDR3 has 16 residues. CDR3 residues: CASSSRTSGTTDTQYF. The CDR3 DNA reads as TGTGCCAGCAGTTCACGTACTAGCGGGACTACAGATACGCAGTATTTT.

The rearrangement joins TRBV2 to TRBJ1-2; 8 bases are shared with TRBD1. The germline CDR1 and CDR2 sequences are SNHLY and FYNNEI. This CDR3 comprises 15 residues. J lost 6 bases, V lost 6 bases, and 12 bases had no gene match. The CDR3 DNA sequence: TGTGCCAGCAGCTATACAAGCCAGGGGGCAGATGGCTACACCTTC. Translated: CASSYTSQGADGYTF.

This chain links TRBV2 with TRBJ1-2; 7 nucleotides agree with TRBD1. J was trimmed by 6 bases and V by 7 bases; bases with no gene match: 8. This CDR3 is 13 amino acids long. Germline-derived CDR1 and CDR2 are SNHLY and FYNNEI. CDR3 nucleotides: TGTGCCAGCACTACGGGACAGTTCCATGGCTACACCTTC. It codes for CASTTGQFHGYTF.

The chain is built from TRBV27 and TRBJ1-2; no reliable D call. The germline V gene encodes CDR1 MNHEY and CDR2 SMNVEV (reference sequence). The V gene lost 1 base and the J gene lost 0 bases, with 6 bases spanning the gap. The CDR3 spans 14 residues. The CDR3 loop reads CASSLLTTNYGYTF. The CDR3 DNA reads as TGTGCCAGCAGTTTATTGACAACTAACTATGGCTACACCTTC.

This sequence joins TRBV11-2 and TRBJ2-1, with 9 positions matching TRBD2. This CDR3 contains 16 residues. V was pared by 3 bases and J by 7 bases, with 10 bases of the junction left unmatched. Germline values: CDR1 SGHAT, CDR2 FQNNGV. The CDR3 sequence: CASSFLAGDWVNEQFF. The CDR3 coding sequence is TGTGCCAGCAGCTTCTTAGCGGGAGACTGGGTAAATGAGCAGTTCTTC.